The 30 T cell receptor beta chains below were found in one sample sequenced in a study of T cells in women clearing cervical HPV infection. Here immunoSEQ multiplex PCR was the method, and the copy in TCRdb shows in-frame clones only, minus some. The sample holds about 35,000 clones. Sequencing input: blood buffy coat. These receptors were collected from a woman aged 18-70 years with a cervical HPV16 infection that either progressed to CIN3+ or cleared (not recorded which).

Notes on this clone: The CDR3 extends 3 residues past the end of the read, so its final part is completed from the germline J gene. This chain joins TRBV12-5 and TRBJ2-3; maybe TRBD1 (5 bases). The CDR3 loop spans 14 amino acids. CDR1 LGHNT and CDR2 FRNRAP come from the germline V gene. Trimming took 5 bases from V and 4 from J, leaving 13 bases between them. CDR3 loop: CASGPQDISDTQYF. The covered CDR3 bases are TGTGCTAGTGGTCCACAGGATATATCAGATACG.

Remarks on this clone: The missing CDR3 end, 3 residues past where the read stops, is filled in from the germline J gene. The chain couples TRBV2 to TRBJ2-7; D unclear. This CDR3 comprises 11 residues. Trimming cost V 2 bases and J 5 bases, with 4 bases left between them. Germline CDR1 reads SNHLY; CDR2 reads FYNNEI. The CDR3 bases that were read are TGTGCCAGCAGTGAATATAACGAG. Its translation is CASSEYNE. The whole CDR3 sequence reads CASSEYNEQYF. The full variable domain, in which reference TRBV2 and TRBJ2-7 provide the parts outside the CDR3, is EPEVTQTPSHQVTQMGQEVILRCVPISNHLYFYWYRQILGQKVEFLVSFYNNEISEKSEIFDDQFSVERPDGSNFTLKIRSTKLEDSAMYFCASSEYNEQYFGPGTRLTVT.

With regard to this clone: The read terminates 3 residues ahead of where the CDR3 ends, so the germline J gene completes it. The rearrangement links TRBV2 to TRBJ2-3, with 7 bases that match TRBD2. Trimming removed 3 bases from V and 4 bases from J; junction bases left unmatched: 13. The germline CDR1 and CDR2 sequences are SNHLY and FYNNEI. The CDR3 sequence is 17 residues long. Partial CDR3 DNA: TGTGCCAGCAGTGAGGCTGGAGCGGGGCATCCTTCAGATACG. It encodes CASSEAGAGHPSDT. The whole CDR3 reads CASSEAGAGHPSDTQYF.

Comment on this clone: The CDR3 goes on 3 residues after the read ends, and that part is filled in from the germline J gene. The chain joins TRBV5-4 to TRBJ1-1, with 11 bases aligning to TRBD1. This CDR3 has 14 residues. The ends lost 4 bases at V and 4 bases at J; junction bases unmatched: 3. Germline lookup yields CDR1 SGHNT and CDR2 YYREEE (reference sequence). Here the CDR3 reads CASSPGTGGTEAFF. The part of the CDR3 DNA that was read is TGTGCCAGCAGCCCGGGGACAGGGGGCACTGAA.

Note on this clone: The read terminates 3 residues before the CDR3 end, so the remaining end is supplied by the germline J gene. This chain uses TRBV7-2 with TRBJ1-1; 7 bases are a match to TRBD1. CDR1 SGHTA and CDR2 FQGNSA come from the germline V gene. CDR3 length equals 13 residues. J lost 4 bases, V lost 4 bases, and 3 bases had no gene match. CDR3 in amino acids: CASSSDRATEAFF. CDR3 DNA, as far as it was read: TGTGCCAGCAGCTCCGACAGGGCCACTGAA.

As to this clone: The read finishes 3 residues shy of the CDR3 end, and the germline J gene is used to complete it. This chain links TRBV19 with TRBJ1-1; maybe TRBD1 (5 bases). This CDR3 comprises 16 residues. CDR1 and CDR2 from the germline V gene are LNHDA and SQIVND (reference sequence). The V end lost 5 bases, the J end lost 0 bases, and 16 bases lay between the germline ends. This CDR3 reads CASSVGQAPMNTEAFF. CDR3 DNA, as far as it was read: TGTGCCAGTAGTGTGGGGCAGGCGCCGATGAACACTGAA.

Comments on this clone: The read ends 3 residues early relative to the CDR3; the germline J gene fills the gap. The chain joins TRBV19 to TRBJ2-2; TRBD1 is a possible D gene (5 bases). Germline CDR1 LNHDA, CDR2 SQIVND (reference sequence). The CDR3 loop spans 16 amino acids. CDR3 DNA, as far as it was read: TGTGCCAGTAGAGGCCAGGGTAGGTCGGAGAATGAAAAG. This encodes CASRGQGRSENEK. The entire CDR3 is CASRGQGRSENEKLFF.

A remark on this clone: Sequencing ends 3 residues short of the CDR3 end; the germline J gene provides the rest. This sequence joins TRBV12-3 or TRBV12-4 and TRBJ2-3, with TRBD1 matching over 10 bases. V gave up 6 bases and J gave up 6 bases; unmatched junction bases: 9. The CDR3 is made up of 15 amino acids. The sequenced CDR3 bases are TGTGCCAGCAGCCGAGACAGGGGGCCCTCGGATACG. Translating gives CASSRDRGPSDT. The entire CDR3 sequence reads CASSRDRGPSDTQYF.

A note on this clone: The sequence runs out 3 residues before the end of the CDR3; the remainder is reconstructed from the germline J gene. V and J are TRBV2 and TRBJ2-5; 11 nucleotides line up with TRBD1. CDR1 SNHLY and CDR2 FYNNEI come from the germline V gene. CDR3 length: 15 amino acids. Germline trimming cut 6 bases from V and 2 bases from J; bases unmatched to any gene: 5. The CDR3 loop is CASRVGTGGQETQYF. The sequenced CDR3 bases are TGTGCCAGCAGGGTTGGGACAGGGGGACAAGAGACC.

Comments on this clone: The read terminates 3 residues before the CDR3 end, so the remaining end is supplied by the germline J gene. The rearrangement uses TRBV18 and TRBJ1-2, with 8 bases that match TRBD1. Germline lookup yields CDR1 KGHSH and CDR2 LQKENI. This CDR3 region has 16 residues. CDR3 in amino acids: CASSPQTGTGIYDYTF. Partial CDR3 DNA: TGTGCCAGCTCACCACAAACCGGGACAGGAATCTACGAC.

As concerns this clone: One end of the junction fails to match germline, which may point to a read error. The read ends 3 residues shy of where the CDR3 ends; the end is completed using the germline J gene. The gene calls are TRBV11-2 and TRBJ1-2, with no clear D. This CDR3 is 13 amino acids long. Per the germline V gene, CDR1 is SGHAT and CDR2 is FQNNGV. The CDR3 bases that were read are TGTGCCGGCAGCTTAGAGTCGCCGGGGGGC. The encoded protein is CAGSLESPGG. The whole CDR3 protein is CAGSLESPGGYTF.

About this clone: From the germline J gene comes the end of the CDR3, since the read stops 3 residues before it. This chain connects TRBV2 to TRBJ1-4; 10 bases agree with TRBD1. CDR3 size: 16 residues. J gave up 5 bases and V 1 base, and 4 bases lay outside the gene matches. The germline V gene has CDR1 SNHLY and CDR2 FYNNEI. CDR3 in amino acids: CASSEEMDRGNEKLFF. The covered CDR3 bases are TGTGCCAGCAGTGAAGAAATGGACAGGGGGAATGAAAAA.

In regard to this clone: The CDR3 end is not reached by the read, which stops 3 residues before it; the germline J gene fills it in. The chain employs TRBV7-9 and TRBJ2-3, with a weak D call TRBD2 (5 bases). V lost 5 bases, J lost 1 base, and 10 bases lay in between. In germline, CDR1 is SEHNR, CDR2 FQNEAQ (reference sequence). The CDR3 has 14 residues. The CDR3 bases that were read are TGTGCCAGCAGCCTCGGGGTGGGCACAGATACG. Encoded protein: CASSLGVGTDT. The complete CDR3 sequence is CASSLGVGTDTQYF.

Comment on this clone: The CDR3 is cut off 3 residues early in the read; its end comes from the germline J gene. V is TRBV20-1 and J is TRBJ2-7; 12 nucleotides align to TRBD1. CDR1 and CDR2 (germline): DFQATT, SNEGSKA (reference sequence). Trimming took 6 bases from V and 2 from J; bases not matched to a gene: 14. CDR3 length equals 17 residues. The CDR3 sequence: CSATPGQGASFAYEQYF. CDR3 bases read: TGCAGTGCAACACCGGGACAGGGGGCTTCCTTTGCCTACGAG.

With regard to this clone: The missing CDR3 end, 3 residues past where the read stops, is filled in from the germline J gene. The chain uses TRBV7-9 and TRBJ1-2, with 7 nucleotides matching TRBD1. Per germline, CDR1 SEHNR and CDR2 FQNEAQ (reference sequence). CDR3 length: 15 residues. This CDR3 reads CASSSPDRHSYDYTF. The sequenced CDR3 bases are TGTGCCAGCAGCTCGCCGGACAGGCACTCCTACGAC.

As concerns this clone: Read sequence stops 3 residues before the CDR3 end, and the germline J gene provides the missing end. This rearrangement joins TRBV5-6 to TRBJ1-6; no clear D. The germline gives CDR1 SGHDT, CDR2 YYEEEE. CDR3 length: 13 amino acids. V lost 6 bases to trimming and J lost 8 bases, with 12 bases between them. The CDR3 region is CASKMKSDSPLHF. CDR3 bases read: TGTGCCAGCAAGATGAAATCGGATTCACCC.

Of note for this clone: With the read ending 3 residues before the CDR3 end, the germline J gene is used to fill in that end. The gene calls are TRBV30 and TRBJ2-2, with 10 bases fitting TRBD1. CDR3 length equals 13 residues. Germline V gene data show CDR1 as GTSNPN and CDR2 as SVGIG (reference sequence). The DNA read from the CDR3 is TGTGCCTGGAGTGGACAGGGGGCTGAAAAG. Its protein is CAWSGQGAEK. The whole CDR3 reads CAWSGQGAEKLFF.

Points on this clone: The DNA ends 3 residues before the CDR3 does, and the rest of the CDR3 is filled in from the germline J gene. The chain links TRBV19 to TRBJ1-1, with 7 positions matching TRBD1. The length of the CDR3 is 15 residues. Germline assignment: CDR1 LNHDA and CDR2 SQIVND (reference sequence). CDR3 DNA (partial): TGTGCCAGTAGTATAGATTGGCAGGGACAGTCCCAA. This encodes CASSIDWQGQSQ. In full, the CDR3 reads CASSIDWQGQSQAFF.

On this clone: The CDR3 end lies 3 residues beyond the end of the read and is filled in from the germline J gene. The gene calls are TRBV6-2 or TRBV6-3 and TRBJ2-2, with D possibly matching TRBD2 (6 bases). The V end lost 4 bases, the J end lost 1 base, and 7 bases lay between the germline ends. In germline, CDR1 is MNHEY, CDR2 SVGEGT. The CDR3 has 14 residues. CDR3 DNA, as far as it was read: TGTGCCAGCAGTTCTAGCGTGAACACCGGGGAG. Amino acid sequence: CASSSSVNTGE. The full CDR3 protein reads CASSSSVNTGELFF.

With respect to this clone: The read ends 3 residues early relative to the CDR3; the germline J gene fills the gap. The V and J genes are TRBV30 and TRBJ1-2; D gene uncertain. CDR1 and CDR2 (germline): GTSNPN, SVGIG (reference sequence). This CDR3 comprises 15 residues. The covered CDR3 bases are TGTGCCTGGAGGATTATAGCGGGGTACACAGATACC. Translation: CAWRIIAGYTDT. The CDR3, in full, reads CAWRIIAGYTDTYTF.

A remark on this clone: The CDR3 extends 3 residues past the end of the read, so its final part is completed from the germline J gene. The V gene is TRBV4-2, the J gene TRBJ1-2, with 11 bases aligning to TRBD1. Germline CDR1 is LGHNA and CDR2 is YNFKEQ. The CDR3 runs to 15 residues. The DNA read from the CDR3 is TGTGCCAGCAGCCCTTCGGACAGGGGGCAGAAGGGC. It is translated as CASSPSDRGQKG. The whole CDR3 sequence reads CASSPSDRGQKGYTF.

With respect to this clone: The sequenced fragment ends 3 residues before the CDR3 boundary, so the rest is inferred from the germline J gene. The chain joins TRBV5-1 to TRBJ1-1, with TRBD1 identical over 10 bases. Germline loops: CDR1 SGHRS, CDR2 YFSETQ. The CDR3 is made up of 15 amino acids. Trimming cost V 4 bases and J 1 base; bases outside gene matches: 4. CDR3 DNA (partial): TGCGCCAGCAGCGAGACAGGGGGCCCGAACACTGAA. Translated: CASSETGGPNTE. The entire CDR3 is CASSETGGPNTEAFF.

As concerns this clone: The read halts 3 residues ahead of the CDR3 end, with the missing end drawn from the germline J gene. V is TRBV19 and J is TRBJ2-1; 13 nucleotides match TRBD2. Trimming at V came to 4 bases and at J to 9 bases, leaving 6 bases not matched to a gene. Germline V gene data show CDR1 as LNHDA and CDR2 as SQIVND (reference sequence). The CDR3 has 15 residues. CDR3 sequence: CASSRTSGSRSEQFF. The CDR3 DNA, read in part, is TGTGCCAGTAGTAGGACTAGCGGGAGTAGGAGTGAG.

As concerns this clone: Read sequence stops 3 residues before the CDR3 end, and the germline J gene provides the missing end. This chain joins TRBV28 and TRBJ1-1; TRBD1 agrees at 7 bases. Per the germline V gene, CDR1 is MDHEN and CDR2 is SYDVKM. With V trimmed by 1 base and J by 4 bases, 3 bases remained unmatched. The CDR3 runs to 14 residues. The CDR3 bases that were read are TGTGCCAGCAGTTTATCCAGGGGGATCACTGAA. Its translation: CASSLSRGITE. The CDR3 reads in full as CASSLSRGITEAFF.

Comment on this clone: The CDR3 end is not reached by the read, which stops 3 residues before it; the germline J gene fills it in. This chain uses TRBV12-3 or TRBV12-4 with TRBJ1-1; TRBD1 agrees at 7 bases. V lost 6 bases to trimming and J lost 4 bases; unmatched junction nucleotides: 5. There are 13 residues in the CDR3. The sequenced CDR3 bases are TGTGCCAGCAGGATACAGGGGTTCACTGAA. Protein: CASRIQGFTE. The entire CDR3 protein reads CASRIQGFTEAFF.

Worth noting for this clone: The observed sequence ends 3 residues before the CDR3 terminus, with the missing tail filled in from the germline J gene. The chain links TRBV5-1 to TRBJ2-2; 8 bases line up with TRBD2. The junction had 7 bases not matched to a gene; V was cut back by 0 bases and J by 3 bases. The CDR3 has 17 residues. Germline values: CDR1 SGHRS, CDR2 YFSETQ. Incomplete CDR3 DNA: TGCGCCAGCAGCTTGGCTGAGCGGGGGTCCTACACCGGGGAG. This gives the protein CASSLAERGSYTGE. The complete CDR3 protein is CASSLAERGSYTGELFF.

The CDR3 region is CASSWDRVNTEAFF. The sequenced CDR3 bases are TGTGCCAGCAGCTGGGACAGGGTGAACACTGAA. The chain has TRBV7-2 and TRBJ1-1, with TRBD1 identical over 9 bases. The CDR3 end is not reached by the read, which stops 3 residues before it; the germline J gene fills it in. This CDR3 contains 14 residues. J lost 0 bases, V lost 4 bases, and 0 bases had no gene match. Looked up from germline, CDR1 is SGHTA and CDR2 is FQGNSA.

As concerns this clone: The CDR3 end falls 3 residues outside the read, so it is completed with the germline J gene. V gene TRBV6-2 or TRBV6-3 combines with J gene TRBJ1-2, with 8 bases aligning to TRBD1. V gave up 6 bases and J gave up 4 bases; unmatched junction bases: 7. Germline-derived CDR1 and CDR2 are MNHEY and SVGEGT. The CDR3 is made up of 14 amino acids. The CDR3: CASRLDRELYGYTF. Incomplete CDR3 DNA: TGTGCCAGCAGATTGGACAGGGAACTCTATGGC.

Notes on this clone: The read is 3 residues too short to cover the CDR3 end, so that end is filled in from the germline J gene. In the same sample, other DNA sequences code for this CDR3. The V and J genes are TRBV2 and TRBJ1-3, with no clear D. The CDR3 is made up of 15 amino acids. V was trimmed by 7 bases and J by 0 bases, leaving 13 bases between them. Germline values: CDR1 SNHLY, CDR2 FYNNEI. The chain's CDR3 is CASTTQTLSGNTIYF. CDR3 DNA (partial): TGTGCCAGCACGACCCAGACACTCTCTGGAAACACC.

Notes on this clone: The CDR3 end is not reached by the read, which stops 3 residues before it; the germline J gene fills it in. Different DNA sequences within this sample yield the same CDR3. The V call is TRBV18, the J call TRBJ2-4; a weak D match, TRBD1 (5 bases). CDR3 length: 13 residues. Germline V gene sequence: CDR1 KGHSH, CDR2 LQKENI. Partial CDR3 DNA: TGTGCCAGCTCACCTTCAGACAGTTACGGT. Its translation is CASSPSDSYG. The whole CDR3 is CASSPSDSYGQYF.